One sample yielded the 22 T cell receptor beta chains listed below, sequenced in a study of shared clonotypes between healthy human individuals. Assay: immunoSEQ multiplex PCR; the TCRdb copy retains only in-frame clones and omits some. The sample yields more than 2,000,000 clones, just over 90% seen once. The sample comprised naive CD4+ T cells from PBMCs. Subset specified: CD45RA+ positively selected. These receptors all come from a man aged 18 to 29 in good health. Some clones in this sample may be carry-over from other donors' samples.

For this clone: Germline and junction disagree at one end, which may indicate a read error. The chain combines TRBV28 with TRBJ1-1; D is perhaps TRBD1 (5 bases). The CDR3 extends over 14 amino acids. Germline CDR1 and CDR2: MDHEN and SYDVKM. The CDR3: CASSLGHPEKGRLF. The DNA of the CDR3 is TGTGCCAGCAGCCTAGGACACCCGGAGAAAGGGAGGCTCTTT.

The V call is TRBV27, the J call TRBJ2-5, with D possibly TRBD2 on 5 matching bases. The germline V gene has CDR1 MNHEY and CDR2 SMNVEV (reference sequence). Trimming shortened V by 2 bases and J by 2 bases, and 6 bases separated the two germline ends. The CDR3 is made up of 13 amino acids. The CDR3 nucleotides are TGTGCCAGCAGTTTACCGGGGCAAGAGACCCAGTACTTC. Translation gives CASSLPGQETQYF.

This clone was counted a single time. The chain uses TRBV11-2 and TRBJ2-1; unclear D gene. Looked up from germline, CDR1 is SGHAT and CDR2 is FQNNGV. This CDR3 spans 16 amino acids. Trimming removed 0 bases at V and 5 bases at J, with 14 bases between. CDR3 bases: TGTGCCAGCAGCTTAGATCTAGGAGCACTTAACAATGAGCAGTTCTTC. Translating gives CASSLDLGALNNEQFF.

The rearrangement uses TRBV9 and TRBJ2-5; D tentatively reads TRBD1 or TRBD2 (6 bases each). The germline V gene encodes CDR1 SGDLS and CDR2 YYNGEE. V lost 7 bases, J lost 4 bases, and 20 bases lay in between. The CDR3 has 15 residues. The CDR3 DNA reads TGTGCCAGCGCCCGAGGGGGGAGTAGTGGAGAGACCCAGTACTTC. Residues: CASARGGSSGETQYF.

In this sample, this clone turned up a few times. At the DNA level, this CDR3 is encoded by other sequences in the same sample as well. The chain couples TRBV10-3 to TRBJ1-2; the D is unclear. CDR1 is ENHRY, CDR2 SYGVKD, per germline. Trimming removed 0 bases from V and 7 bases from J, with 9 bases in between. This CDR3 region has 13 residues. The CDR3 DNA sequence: TGTGCCATCAGTGAGTCCATGCCGAGTGGCTACACCTTC. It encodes CAISESMPSGYTF.

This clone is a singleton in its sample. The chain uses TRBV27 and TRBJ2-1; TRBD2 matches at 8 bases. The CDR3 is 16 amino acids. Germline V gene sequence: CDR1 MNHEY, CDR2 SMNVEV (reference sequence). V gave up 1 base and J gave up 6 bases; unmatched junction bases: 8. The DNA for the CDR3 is TGTGCCAGCAGTTTATTCGCTAGCGGGTTCGGCAATGAGCAGTTCTTC. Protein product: CASSLFASGFGNEQFF.

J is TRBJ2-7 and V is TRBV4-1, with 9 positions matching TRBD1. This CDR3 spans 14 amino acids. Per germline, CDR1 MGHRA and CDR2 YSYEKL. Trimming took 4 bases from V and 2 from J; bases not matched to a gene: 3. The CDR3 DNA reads TGCGCCAGCAGCCTCCGACAGGGGGCCTACGAGCAGTACTTC. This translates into CASSLRQGAYEQYF.

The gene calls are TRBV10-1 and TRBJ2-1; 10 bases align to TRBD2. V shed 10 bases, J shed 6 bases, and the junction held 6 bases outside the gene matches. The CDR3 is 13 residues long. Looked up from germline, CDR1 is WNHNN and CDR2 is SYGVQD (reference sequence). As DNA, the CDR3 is TGCGCCACCTGGGGACTAGCGCCCAATGAGCAGTTCTTC. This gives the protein CATWGLAPNEQFF.

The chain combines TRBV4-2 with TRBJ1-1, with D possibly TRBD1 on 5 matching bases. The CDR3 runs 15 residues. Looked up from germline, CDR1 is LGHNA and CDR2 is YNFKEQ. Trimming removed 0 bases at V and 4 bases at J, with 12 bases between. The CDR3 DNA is TGTGCCAGCAGCCAAGATAAGGGGATGGGCACTGAAGCTTTCTTT. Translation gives CASSQDKGMGTEAFF.

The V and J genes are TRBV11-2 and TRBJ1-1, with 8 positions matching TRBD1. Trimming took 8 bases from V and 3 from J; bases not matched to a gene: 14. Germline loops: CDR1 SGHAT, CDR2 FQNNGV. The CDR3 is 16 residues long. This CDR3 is CASLRQGRGLYTEAFF. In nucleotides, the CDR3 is TGTGCCAGCCTCCGTCAGGGCAGGGGGCTTTACACTGAAGCTTTCTTT.

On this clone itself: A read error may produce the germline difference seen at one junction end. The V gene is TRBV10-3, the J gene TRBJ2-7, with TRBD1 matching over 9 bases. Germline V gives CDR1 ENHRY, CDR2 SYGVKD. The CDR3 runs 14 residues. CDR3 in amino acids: CAIRDDRGDYAQYF. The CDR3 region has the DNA TGTGCCATCAGGGACGACAGGGGGGACTACGCGCAGTACTTC.

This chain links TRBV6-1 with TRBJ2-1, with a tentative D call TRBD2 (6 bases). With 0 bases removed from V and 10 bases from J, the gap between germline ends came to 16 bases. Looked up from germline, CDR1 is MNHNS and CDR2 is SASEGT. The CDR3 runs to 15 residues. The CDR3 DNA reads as TGTGCCAGCAGTGAAGCTCCGGGGGACGTTTCCGAGCAGTTCTTC. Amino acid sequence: CASSEAPGDVSEQFF.

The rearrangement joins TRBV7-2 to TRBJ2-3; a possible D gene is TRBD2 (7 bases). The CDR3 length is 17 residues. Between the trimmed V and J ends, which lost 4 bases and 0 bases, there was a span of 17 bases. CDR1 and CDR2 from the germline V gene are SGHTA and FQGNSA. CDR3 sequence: CASSSWGLAASTDTQYF. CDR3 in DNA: TGTGCCAGCAGCTCATGGGGGCTAGCGGCTAGCACAGATACGCAGTATTTT.

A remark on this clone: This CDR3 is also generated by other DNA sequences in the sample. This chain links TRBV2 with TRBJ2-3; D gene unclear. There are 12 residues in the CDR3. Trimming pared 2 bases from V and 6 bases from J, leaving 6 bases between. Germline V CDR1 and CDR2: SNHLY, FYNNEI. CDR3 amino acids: CASSESSDTQYF. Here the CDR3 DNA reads TGTGCCAGCAGTGAATCTTCGGATACGCAGTATTTT.

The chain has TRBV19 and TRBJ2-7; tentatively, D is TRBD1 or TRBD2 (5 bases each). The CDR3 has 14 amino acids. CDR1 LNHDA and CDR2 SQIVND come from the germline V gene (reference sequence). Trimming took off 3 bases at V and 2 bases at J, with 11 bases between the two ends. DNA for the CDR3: TGTGCCAGTAGTATTCCCGGGACCCCCTACGAGCAGTACTTC. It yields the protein CASSIPGTPYEQYF.

The CDR3 protein is CASSPPEREQYF. The CDR3 DNA reads as TGTGCCAGCAGCCCCCCAGAGAGGGAGCAGTACTTC. The rearrangement links TRBV5-4 to TRBJ2-7; D not resolved. Germline lookup yields CDR1 SGHNT and CDR2 YYREEE (reference sequence). The CDR3 runs to 12 residues. Trimming took 4 bases from V and 7 from J, leaving 12 bases between them.

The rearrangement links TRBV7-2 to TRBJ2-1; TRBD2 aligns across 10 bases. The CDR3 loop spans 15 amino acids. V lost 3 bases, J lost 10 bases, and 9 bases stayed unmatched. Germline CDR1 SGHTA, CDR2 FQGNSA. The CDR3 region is CASSFGLAEDGEQFF. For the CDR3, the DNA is TGTGCCAGCAGCTTCGGACTAGCGGAGGACGGGGAGCAGTTCTTC.

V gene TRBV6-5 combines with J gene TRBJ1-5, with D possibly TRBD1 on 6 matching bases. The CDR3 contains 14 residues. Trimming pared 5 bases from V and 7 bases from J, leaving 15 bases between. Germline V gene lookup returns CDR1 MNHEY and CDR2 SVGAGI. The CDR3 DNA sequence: TGTGCCAGCAGTATCAGGGAGGGGGAGCAGCCCCAGCATTTT. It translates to CASSIREGEQPQHF.

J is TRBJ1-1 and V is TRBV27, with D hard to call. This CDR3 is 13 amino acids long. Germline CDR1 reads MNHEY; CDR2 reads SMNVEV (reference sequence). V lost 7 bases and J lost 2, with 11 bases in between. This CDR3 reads CASTDNGNTEAFF. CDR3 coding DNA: TGTGCCAGCACCGATAACGGTAACACTGAAGCTTTCTTT.

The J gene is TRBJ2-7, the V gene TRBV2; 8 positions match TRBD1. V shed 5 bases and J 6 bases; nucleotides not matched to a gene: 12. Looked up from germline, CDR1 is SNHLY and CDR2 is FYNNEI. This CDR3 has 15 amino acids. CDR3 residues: CASSPTDRARGEQYF. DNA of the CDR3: TGTGCCAGCAGTCCTACGGACAGGGCTCGGGGCGAGCAGTACTTC.

The CDR3 protein is CASRSRGGFFYGYTF. The CDR3 bases are TGTGCCAGCAGATCAAGGGGAGGATTCTTCTATGGCTACACCTTC. This chain joins TRBV7-2 and TRBJ1-2, with D perhaps TRBD1 (5 bases). CDR1 and CDR2 from the germline V gene are SGHTA and FQGNSA. There are 15 residues in the CDR3. V was cut by 6 bases and J by 4 bases, with 18 bases left in between. Together with reference TRBV7-2 and TRBJ1-2, the CDR3 gives the full variable domain: GAGVSQSPSNKVTEKGKDVELRCDPISGHTALYWYRQSLGQGLEFLIYFQGNSAPDKSGLPSDRFSAERTGGSVSTLTIQRTQQEDSAVYLCASRSRGGFFYGYTFGSGTRLTVV.

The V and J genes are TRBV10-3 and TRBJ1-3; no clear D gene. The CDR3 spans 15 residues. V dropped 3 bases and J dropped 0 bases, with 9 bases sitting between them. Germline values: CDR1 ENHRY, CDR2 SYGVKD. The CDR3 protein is CAISEGGLSGNTIYF. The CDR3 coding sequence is TGTGCCATCAGTGAAGGAGGTCTCTCTGGAAACACCATATATTTT.